The entry below gives a single TCR beta chain sequence along with its context. This CDR3 is also generated by other DNA sequences in the sample. Primers for the PCR totalled 60 Vbeta and 13 Jbeta. Repertoires were generated with immunoSEQ multiplex PCR, while TCRdb's copy carries only in-frame clones and drops some. The sample contains about 200,000 clones, around 73% of which appear only once. Trimming took off 3 bases at V and 4 bases at J, with 22 bases between the two ends. This CDR3 has 18 residues. Germline CDR1 is LGHNA and CDR2 is YNFKEQ. This sample was taken from a study of cytomegalovirus exposure and HLA in healthy donors.

Source material: PBMCs. The V gene is TRBV4-2, the J gene TRBJ2-1, with D possibly TRBD2 on 6 matching bases. This clonotype originated in a male donor in good health and CMV-seronegative. CDR3 sequence: CASSQDATLAGGYNEQFF. As DNA, the CDR3 is TGTGCCAGCAGCCAGGATGCTACTCTAGCAGGAGGGTACAATGAGCAGTTCTTC.